The 21 T cell receptor beta chains below were found in one sample sequenced in a study of long-term antiretroviral therapy in people with HIV (dated by TCRdb to between 2021 and 2022). The immunoSEQ hsTCRB v3.0 assay was used at survey level resolution for TRB variable region sequencing. Here the immuneACCESS table is served through TCRdb, limited to in-frame sequences with V and J called. Missing clones are a known gap in these copies; in checked studies unresolved V genes cover under half, and the rest lacks a known reason. This sample gives 20,000 to 25,000 clones in total; approximately 80% of them show up just once. Around 5.3% of the sample is held by the ten biggest clonotypes. The input for sequencing was unsorted PBMCs, taken 0.7 years before starting antiretroviral therapy. Receptors were obtained from a young man with HIV.

Only a few counts were recorded for this clone. V is TRBV18 and J is TRBJ1-2, with a tentative D call TRBD1 (5 bases). CDR3 length: 15 residues. V was cut by 1 base and J by 2 bases, with 11 bases left in between. The germline V gene has CDR1 KGHSH and CDR2 LQKENI. The CDR3 sequence is CASSPLRDLNYGYTF. The CDR3 bases are TGTGCCAGCTCACCACTACGGGACCTGAACTATGGCTACACCTTC. Based on the CDR3 plus reference TRBV18 and TRBJ1-2, the full variable domain is NAGVMQNPRHLVRRRGQEARLRCSPMKGHSHVYWYRQLPEEGLKFMVYLQKENIIDESGMPKERFSAEFPKEGPSILRIQQVVRGDSAAYFCASSPLRDLNYGYTFGSGTRLTVV.

The chain uses TRBV5-6 and TRBJ2-3; D unclear. The germline V gene has CDR1 SGHDT and CDR2 YYEEEE. The CDR3 consists of 18 residues. V shed 2 bases and J shed 2 bases, with 21 bases lying between them. The CDR3 nucleotides read TGTGCCAGCAGCTTTGGTTCTACCCCCTATACGTACACAGATACGCAGTATTTT. Encoded protein: CASSFGSTPYTYTDTQYF.

The rearrangement uses TRBV10-3 and TRBJ1-1, with 9 bases that match TRBD1. The CDR3 consists of 14 residues. The germline gives CDR1 ENHRY, CDR2 SYGVKD. Losses at the gene ends were 6 bases for V and 6 bases for J; bases not matched to a gene: 8. This chain's CDR3 is CAIRGTGPDPEAFF. In DNA, the CDR3 is TGTGCCATCAGGGGGACAGGGCCTGACCCTGAAGCTTTCTTT.

In this sample, this clone turned up once. V and J are TRBV7-8 and TRBJ1-1; D is ambiguous. V lost 4 bases, J lost 6 bases, and 15 bases lay in between. The CDR3 length is 14 residues. Germline CDR1 and CDR2: SGHVS and FQNEAQ. The CDR3 DNA reads as TGTGCCAGCAGCTCCCGCGGGCGGGCCTCTGAAGCTTTCTTT. Translated: CASSSRGRASEAFF.

This chain links TRBV29-1 with TRBJ2-6, with 9 bases lining up with TRBD1. CDR3 length equals 15 residues. The germline CDR1 and CDR2 sequences are SQVTM and ANQGSEA. V gave up 6 bases and J gave up 4 bases; unmatched junction bases: 7. CDR3 sequence (DNA): TGCAGCGTGGAACAGGGGGCAACCGGGGCCAACGTCCTGACTTTC. Its translation is CSVEQGATGANVLTF.

V gene TRBV30 combines with J gene TRBJ2-7; 7 positions agree with TRBD1. From germline, CDR1 is GTSNPN and CDR2 SVGIG (reference sequence). This CDR3 is 12 amino acids long. V lost 5 bases to trimming and J lost 2 bases; unmatched junction nucleotides: 3. The CDR3 reads CAWQGQTYEQYF. The CDR3 region has the DNA TGTGCCTGGCAGGGACAGACCTACGAGCAGTACTTC.

The chain has TRBV2 and TRBJ1-5, with 10 bases that match TRBD1. CDR3 length: 16 residues. Germline V gives CDR1 SNHLY, CDR2 FYNNEI. V lost 5 bases to trimming and J lost 6 bases; unmatched junction nucleotides: 10. DNA of the CDR3: TGTGCCAGCAGTCTCAGGACAGGGGGAATTGTTCAGCCCCAGCATTTT. Translation gives CASSLRTGGIVQPQHF.

This chain links TRBV5-6 with TRBJ1-1; tentatively, D is TRBD1 (5 bases). The CDR3 sequence is 13 residues long. V was trimmed by 5 bases and J by 11 bases, leaving 19 bases between them. Germline V CDR1 and CDR2: SGHDT, YYEEEE. The CDR3 DNA sequence: TGTGCCAGCAGTCATGAAGCCGGGACCCGGGCTTTCTTT. This sequence encodes CASSHEAGTRAFF. The whole variable domain, filled in from reference TRBV5-6 and TRBJ1-1, reads DAGVTQSPTHLIKTRGQQVTLRCSPKSGHDTVSWYQQALGQGPQFIFQYYEEEERQRGNFPDRFSGHQFPNYSSELNVNALLLGDSALYLCASSHEAGTRAFFGQGTRLTVV.

The V and J genes are TRBV6-5 and TRBJ1-1; D is perhaps TRBD1 (5 bases). The CDR3 has 15 residues. V lost 6 bases and J 0 bases, leaving 14 bases between the germline ends. Germline CDR1 reads MNHEY; CDR2 reads SVGAGI. CDR3 DNA: TGTGCCAGCAGCCGACCGACAGATATGAACACTGAAGCTTTCTTT. Amino acids: CASSRPTDMNTEAFF.

The genes are TRBV14 and TRBJ2-2; D gene ambiguous. CDR3 size: 13 residues. CDR1 SGHDN and CDR2 FVKESK come from the germline V gene. Trimming removed 0 bases from V and 2 bases from J, with 1 base in between. The CDR3 reads CASSQENTGELFF. The CDR3, as DNA: TGTGCCAGCAGCCAAGAAAACACCGGGGAGCTGTTTTTT.

This clone was seen a single time. The genes are TRBV9 and TRBJ1-6, with no clear D. CDR1 and CDR2 from the germline V gene are SGDLS and YYNGEE. V was shortened by 1 base and J by 6 bases, with 11 bases between the two germline ends. The CDR3 spans 15 residues. The CDR3 sequence is CASSVSLGGNSPLHF. Written as DNA, the CDR3 is TGTGCCAGCAGCGTAAGCCTGGGAGGTAATTCACCCCTCCACTTT.

The rearrangement links TRBV7-9 to TRBJ1-6, with no clear D. The CDR3 sequence is 14 residues long. Looked up from germline, CDR1 is SEHNR and CDR2 is FQNEAQ (reference sequence). Trimming left V 3 bases short and J 7 bases short, with 10 bases between. The CDR3, as DNA: TGTGCCAGCAGCTTGAAGAGCAGGAATTCACCCCTCCACTTT. This translates into CASSLKSRNSPLHF.

The genes are TRBV6-6 and TRBJ1-5; possibly TRBD1 for D (6 bases). Trimming took off 9 bases at V and 0 bases at J, with 15 bases between the two ends. The CDR3 has 15 amino acids. Looked up from germline, CDR1 is MNHNY and CDR2 is SVGAGI (reference sequence). This CDR3 reads CASQGPRYSNQPQHF. In nucleotides, the CDR3 is TGTGCCAGTCAGGGGCCGCGCTATAGCAATCAGCCCCAGCATTTT.

This chain links TRBV19 with TRBJ1-1; the match to TRBD1 covers 7 bases. Germline assignment: CDR1 LNHDA and CDR2 SQIVND (reference sequence). The length of the CDR3 is 13 residues. V was clipped by 7 bases and J by 5 bases; unmatched bases: 7. The CDR3, as DNA: TGTGCCAGTAACCCGACAGGGACAACTGAAGCTTTCTTT. It codes for CASNPTGTTEAFF.

The CDR3 protein is CATPRVGSGGYTF. The CDR3 DNA is TGTGCCACCCCCAGAGTTGGCTCGGGGGGCTACACCTTC. This chain connects TRBV28 to TRBJ1-2; D gene unclear. Germline-derived CDR1 and CDR2 are MDHEN and SYDVKM. This CDR3 has 13 residues. Deletions cut 10 bases from V and 8 bases from J, with 20 bases between.

The genes are TRBV28 and TRBJ2-1; 13 bases are a match to TRBD2. Germline CDR1 MDHEN, CDR2 SYDVKM. The CDR3 spans 16 residues. V dropped 7 bases and J dropped 9; count of bases not matched to a gene: 12. The CDR3 spells CASTLVRLAGGGEQFF. DNA of the CDR3: TGTGCCAGCACCCTTGTCAGACTAGCGGGAGGAGGTGAGCAGTTCTTC.

This clone came up a few times. V gene TRBV4-1 combines with J gene TRBJ1-1; 7 bases fit TRBD1. Losses at the gene ends were 6 bases for V and 7 bases for J; bases not matched to a gene: 11. The germline V gene encodes CDR1 MGHRA and CDR2 YSYEKL. CDR3 length equals 14 residues. DNA for the CDR3: TGCGCCAGCAGTAGGAACAGGGGAGAGGATGAAGCTTTCTTT. This codes for CASSRNRGEDEAFF.

CDR3 DNA: TGTGCCAGCAGCCCAGGAGGGGCGGGAAACACCATATATTTT. Translating gives CASSPGGAGNTIYF. The V and J genes are TRBV4-2 and TRBJ1-3, with TRBD1 as a possible D gene (5 bases). Looked up from germline, CDR1 is LGHNA and CDR2 is YNFKEQ. Trimming removed 4 bases at V and 4 bases at J, with 11 bases between. This CDR3 spans 14 amino acids.

The V gene is TRBV19, the J gene TRBJ1-2; no definite D call. V lost 1 base and J lost 7, with 19 bases in between. The CDR3 consists of 16 residues. The V gene's germline CDR1 is LNHDA and CDR2 SQIVND (reference sequence). CDR3 region: CASSIGPPGVLSGYTF. The CDR3, as DNA: TGTGCCAGTAGTATAGGTCCACCGGGAGTCCTCAGTGGCTACACCTTC.

This chain joins TRBV19 and TRBJ2-7; D is undetermined. V lost 4 bases and J lost 1, with 8 bases in between. In germline, CDR1 is LNHDA, CDR2 SQIVND (reference sequence). This CDR3 region has 13 residues. Written as DNA, the CDR3 is TGTGCCAGTAGTAACGACGGTTCCTACGAGCAGTACTTC. As protein: CASSNDGSYEQYF.

This chain's CDR3 is CASSGNYNEQFF. The CDR3 region has the DNA TGTGCCAGCAGCGGAAACTACAATGAGCAGTTCTTC. This chain joins TRBV13 and TRBJ2-1; D unresolved. The CDR3 has 12 residues. CDR1 and CDR2 (germline): PRHDT, FYEKMQ (reference sequence). V was clipped by 5 bases and J by 3 bases, with 5 bases between them.